The source of this T cell receptor (beta chain) is a study of T cells in localized non-small cell lung cancer. The study's findings and limits: The study sequenced only one region of the tumor. As a result, intratumor heterogeneity could not be excluded and remains possible. There was an association of higher blood T cell density with longer overall survival. Across samples, adjacent lung featured a median around 60 of the top 100 tumor clones. Uninvolved adjacent lung had more T cell clonality than any other tissue, topping tumor.

Comment on this clone: The antigen is unknown.

The germline gives CDR1 MGHRA, CDR2 YSYEKL. Trimming pared 4 bases from V and 2 bases from J, leaving 17 bases between. The CDR3 consists of 16 residues. Profiled with immunoSEQ multiplex PCR; TCRdb holds only in-frame clones, not every one. Of around 26,000 clones listed, about 90% are singletons. This receptor was obtained from a woman aged 35 to 69 with stage I lung adenocarcinoma. Sequences were derived from peripheral blood, sampled before any cancer treatment. The J gene is TRBJ2-5, the V gene TRBV4-1; possibly TRBD1 for D (6 bases). In nucleotides, the CDR3 is TGCGCCAGCAGCCCACCCGGGACACGACTTCAAGAGACCCAGTACTTC. Its protein product is CASSPPGTRLQETQYF.